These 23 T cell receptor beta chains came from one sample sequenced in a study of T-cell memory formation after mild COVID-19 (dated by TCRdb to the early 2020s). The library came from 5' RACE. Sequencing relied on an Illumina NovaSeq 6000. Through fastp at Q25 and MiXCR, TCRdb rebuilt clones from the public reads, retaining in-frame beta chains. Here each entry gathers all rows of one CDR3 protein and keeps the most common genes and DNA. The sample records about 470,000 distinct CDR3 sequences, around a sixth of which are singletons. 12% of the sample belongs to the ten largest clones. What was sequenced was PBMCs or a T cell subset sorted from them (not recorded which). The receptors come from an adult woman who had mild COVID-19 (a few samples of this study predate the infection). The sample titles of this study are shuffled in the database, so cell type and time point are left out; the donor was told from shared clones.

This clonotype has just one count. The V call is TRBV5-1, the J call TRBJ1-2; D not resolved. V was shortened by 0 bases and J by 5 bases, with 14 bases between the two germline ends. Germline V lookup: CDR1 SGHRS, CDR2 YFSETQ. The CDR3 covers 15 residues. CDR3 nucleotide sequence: TGCGCCAGCAGCTTGGATATCCCCCCGGGGTATGGCTACACCTTC. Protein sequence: CASSLDIPPGYGYTF.

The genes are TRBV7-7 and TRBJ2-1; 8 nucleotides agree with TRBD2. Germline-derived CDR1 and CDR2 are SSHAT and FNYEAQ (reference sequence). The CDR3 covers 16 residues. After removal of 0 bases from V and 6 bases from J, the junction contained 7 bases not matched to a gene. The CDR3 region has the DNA TGTGCCAGCAGCTTAGCGCCGGGGGGGCCGGGCAATGAGCAGTTCTTC. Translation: CASSLAPGGPGNEQFF.

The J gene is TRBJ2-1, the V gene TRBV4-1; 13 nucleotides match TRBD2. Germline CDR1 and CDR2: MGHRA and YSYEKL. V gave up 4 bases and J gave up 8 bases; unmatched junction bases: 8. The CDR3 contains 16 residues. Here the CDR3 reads CASSLRLAGGLHEQFF. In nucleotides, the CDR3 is TGCGCCAGCAGCCTCCGACTAGCGGGAGGACTTCATGAGCAGTTCTTC.

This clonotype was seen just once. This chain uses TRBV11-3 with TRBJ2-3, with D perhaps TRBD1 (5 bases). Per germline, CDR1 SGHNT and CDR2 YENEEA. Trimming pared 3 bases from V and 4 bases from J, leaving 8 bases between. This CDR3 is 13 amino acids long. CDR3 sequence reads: CASSFTGPDTQYF. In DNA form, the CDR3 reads TGTGCCAGCAGCTTTACAGGCCCAGATACGCAGTATTTT.

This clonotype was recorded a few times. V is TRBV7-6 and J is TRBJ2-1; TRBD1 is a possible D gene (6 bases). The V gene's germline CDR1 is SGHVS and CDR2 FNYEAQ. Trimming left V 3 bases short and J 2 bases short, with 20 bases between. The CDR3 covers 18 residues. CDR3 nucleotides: TGTGCCAGCAGCTTGGCAGTCCGGACAGACCTTACCTACAATGAGCAGTTCTTC. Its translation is CASSLAVRTDLTYNEQFF.

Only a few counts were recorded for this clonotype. The CDR3 nucleotides are TGCGCCAGCAGCTTTATGGCGGGAGGGCCTTTGCCAGATACGCAGTATTTT. Its translation is CASSFMAGGPLPDTQYF. The chain employs TRBV5-1 and TRBJ2-3; the match to TRBD2 covers 9 bases. In germline, CDR1 is SGHRS, CDR2 YFSETQ. The CDR3 extends over 17 amino acids. After removal of 2 bases from V and 4 bases from J, the junction contained 11 bases not matched to a gene.

The CDR3, as DNA: TGTGCCAGCAGCTTAGGGTGGGGGAGTTTCCCAGATACGCAGTATTTT. Translated, it gives CASSLGWGSFPDTQYF. The rearrangement joins TRBV7-6 to TRBJ2-3; the D gene could be TRBD1 or TRBD2 (5 bases each). V was trimmed by 1 base and J by 4 bases, leaving 15 bases between them. The CDR3 extends over 16 amino acids. Germline values: CDR1 SGHVS, CDR2 FNYEAQ.

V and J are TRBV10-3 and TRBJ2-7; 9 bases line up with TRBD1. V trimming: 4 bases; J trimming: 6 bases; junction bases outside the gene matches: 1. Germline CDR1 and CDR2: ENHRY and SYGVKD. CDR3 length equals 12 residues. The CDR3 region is CAISATGGEQYF. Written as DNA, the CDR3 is TGTGCCATCAGTGCGACAGGGGGCGAGCAGTACTTC.

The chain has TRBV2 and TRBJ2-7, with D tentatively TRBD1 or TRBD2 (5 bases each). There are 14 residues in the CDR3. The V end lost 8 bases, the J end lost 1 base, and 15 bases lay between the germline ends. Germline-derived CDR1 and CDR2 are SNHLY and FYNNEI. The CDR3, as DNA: TGTGCCAGCCTCTCGATGGGACCATCCTACGAGCAGTACTTC. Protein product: CASLSMGPSYEQYF.

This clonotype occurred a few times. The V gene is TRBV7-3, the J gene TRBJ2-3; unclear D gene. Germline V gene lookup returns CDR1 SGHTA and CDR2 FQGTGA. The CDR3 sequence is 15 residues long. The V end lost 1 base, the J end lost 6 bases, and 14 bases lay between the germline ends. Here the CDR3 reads CASSLKVVPYDTQYF. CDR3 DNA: TGTGCCAGCAGCTTAAAAGTAGTCCCTTACGATACGCAGTATTTT.

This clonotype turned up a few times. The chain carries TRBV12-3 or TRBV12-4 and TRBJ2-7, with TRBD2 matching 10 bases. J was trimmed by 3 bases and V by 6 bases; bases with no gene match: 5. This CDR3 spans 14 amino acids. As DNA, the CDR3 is TGTGCCAGCAGCCCCCAGCGGGAGGGCTACGAGCAGTACTTC. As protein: CASSPQREGYEQYF.

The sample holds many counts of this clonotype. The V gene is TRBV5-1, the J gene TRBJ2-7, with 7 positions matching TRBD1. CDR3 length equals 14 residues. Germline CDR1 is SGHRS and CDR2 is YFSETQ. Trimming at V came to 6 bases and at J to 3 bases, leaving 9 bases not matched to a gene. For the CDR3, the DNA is TGCGCCAGCAAGGGGGCCGGACAGGACTACGAGCAGTACTTC. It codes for CASKGAGQDYEQYF.

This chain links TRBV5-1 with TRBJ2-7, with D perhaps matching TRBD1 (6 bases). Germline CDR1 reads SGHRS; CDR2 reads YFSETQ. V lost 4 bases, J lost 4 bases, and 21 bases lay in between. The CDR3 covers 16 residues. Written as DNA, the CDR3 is TGCGCCAGCAGCGGCTCGGGACAAGGAAGGGGGTACGAGCAGTACTTC. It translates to CASSGSGQGRGYEQYF. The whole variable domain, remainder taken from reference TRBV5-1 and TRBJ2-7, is KAGVTQTPRYLIKTRGQQVTLSCSPISGHRSVSWYQQTPGQGLQFLFEYFSETQRNKGNFPGRFSGRQFSNSRSEMNVSTLELGDSALYLCASSGSGQGRGYEQYFGPGTRLTVT.

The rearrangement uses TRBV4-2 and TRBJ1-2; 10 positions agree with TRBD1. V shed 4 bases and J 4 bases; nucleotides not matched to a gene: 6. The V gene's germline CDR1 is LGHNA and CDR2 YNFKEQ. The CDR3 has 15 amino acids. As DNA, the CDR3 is TGTGCCAGCAGCCCGGACAGGGGGGCCTCCTATGGCTACACCTTC. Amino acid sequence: CASSPDRGASYGYTF.

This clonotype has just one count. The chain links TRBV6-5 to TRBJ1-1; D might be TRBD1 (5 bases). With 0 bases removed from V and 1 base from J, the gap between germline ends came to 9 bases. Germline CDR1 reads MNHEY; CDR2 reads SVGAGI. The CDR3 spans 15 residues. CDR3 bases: TGTGCCAGCAGTTACTCGCAGGGAGCGAACACTGAAGCTTTCTTT. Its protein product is CASSYSQGANTEAFF.

The CDR3 loop is CASSPLAGGEQYF. The CDR3 DNA follows: TGTGCCAGCAGTCCCCTAGCGGGAGGCGAGCAGTACTTC. The chain has TRBV12-3 or TRBV12-4 and TRBJ2-7; 11 bases fit TRBD2. The trim removed 5 bases at V and 6 bases at J, leaving 3 bases unmatched. The CDR3 runs 13 residues.

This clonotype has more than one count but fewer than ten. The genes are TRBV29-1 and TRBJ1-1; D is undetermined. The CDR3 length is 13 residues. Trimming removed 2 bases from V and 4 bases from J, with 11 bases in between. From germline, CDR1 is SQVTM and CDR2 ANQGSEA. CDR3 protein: CSVENSLVTEAFF. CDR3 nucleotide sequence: TGCAGCGTTGAAAATAGTCTGGTCACTGAAGCTTTCTTT.

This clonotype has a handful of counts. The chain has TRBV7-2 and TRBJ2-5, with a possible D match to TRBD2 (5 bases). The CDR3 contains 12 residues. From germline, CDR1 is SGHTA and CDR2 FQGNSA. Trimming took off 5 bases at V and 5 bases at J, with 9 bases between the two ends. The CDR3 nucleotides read TGTGCCAGCAGCCCTGGGAGTGAGACCCAGTACTTC. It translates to CASSPGSETQYF.

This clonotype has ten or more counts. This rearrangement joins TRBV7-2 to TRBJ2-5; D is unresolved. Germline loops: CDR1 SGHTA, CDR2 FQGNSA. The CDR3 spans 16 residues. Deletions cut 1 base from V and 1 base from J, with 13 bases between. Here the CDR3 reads CASSLVFQRLQETQYF. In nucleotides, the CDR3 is TGTGCCAGCAGCTTAGTTTTCCAGAGACTCCAAGAGACCCAGTACTTC.

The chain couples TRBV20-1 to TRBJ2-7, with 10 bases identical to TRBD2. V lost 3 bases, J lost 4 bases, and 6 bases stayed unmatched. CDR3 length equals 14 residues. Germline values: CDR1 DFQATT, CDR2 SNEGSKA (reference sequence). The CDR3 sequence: CSARKRGGGYEQYF. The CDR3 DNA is TGCAGTGCTAGGAAGCGGGGGGGCGGTTACGAGCAGTACTTC.

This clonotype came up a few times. CDR3 sequence reads: CASSLDSFTEAFF. For the CDR3, the DNA is TGTGCCAGCAGCTTAGACAGTTTCACTGAAGCTTTCTTT. The rearrangement uses TRBV7-8 and TRBJ1-1; the D is unclear. Germline assignment: CDR1 SGHVS and CDR2 FQNEAQ. The V and J ends lost 1 base and 4 bases respectively, with 7 bases between them. The CDR3 has 13 residues.

CDR3 amino acids: CSASRGASGNTIYF. CDR3 nucleotide sequence: TGCAGTGCTAGTCGTGGGGCCTCTGGAAACACCATATATTTT. The V call is TRBV20-1, the J call TRBJ1-3; a possible D gene is TRBD1 (5 bases). V shed 3 bases and J shed 0 bases, with 9 bases lying between them. Germline lookup yields CDR1 DFQATT and CDR2 SNEGSKA (reference sequence). This CDR3 is built from 14 residues.

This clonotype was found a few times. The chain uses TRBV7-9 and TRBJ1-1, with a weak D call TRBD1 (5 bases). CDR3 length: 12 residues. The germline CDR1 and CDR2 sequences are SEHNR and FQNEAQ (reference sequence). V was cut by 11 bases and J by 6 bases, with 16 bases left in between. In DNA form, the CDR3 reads TGTGCCTTCAATGAGGGGACTGCTGAAGCTTTCTTT. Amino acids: CAFNEGTAEAFF.